Below are 26 T cell receptor beta chains sequenced from a single sample in a study of cytomegalovirus exposure and HLA in healthy donors. The PCR had 60 Vbeta and 13 Jbeta primers. Assay used: immunoSEQ multiplex PCR; TCRdb lists only in-frame clones, some missing. The sample holds 200,000 or so clones. Sequences were obtained from PBMCs. These receptors came from a girl aged 2 to 10 in good health and CMV-seropositive.

The chain has TRBV6-4 and TRBJ1-1; no reliable D call. The germline CDR1 and CDR2 sequences are MRHNA and SNTAGT. Trimming took 7 bases from V and 1 from J, leaving 19 bases between them. The CDR3 runs to 16 residues. The CDR3 DNA follows: TGTGCCAGCAATCCCCTTAGTGGGGAGAGGAACACTGAAGCTTTCTTT. This codes for CASNPLSGERNTEAFF.

This chain uses TRBV7-9 with TRBJ1-3; D is unresolved. The V gene lost 3 bases and the J gene lost 0 bases, with 15 bases spanning the gap. There are 17 residues in the CDR3. Germline values: CDR1 SEHNR, CDR2 FQNEAQ (reference sequence). CDR3 sequence (DNA): TGTGCCAGCAGCTTGCCTAACAGCCTGGCCTCTGGAAACACCATATATTTT. Encoded protein: CASSLPNSLASGNTIYF. Combining the CDR3 with reference TRBV7-9 and TRBJ1-3 gives the whole variable domain DTGVSQNPRHKITKRGQNVTFRCDPISEHNRLYWYRQTLGQGPEFLTYFQNEAQLEKSRLLSDRFSAERPKGSFSTLEIQRTEQGDSAMYLCASSLPNSLASGNTIYFGEGSWLTVV.

The J gene is TRBJ2-7, the V gene TRBV27, with 7 bases matching TRBD1. CDR3 size: 15 residues. The germline CDR1 and CDR2 sequences are MNHEY and SMNVEV (reference sequence). V gave up 5 bases and J gave up 4 bases; unmatched junction bases: 11. The CDR3 region is CASSLGGRGSYEQYF. The CDR3 DNA sequence: TGTGCCAGCAGTCTAGGGGGCAGGGGGTCATACGAGCAGTACTTC.

The chain carries TRBV9 and TRBJ2-7; 12 bases fit TRBD1. This CDR3 comprises 15 residues. Germline CDR1 SGDLS, CDR2 YYNGEE. The J segment lost 5 bases and the V segment lost 4 bases, leaving 7 bases of the junction unmatched. The CDR3 nucleotides are TGTGCCAGCAGCCTCCGGGACAGGGGGCTCCACGAGCAGTACTTC. Translated: CASSLRDRGLHEQYF.

CDR3 coding DNA: TGTGCCAGCAGGGAACTAGCGGGAGGGAGCTCCTACGAGCAGTACTTC. Protein sequence: CASRELAGGSSYEQYF. V and J are TRBV7-2 and TRBJ2-7, with 13 nucleotides matching TRBD2. The CDR3 is made up of 16 amino acids. Germline V gives CDR1 SGHTA, CDR2 FQGNSA. With 6 bases clipped from V and 0 bases from J, the junction kept 5 bases outside the gene matches.

J is TRBJ1-4 and V is TRBV7-9, with D perhaps matching TRBD1 (5 bases). The CDR3 length is 13 residues. V was shortened by 5 bases and J by 6 bases, with 10 bases between the two germline ends. The germline V gene encodes CDR1 SEHNR and CDR2 FQNEAQ (reference sequence). CDR3 bases: TGTGCCAGCAGCAGGGGCGAGTATGAAAAACTGTTTTTT. This encodes CASSRGEYEKLFF.

V gene TRBV18 combines with J gene TRBJ2-3; D gene unclear. Germline CDR1 reads KGHSH; CDR2 reads LQKENI. The CDR3 length is 14 residues. V was shortened by 0 bases and J by 4 bases, with 8 bases between the two germline ends. The DNA for the CDR3 is TGTGCCAGCTCACCACCATCCGTCTCAGATACGCAGTATTTT. It translates to CASSPPSVSDTQYF. The whole variable domain, filled in from reference TRBV18 and TRBJ2-3, reads NAGVMQNPRHLVRRRGQEARLRCSPMKGHSHVYWYRQLPEEGLKFMVYLQKENIIDESGMPKERFSAEFPKEGPSILRIQQVVRGDSAAYFCASSPPSVSDTQYFGPGTRLTVL.

The genes are TRBV6-5 and TRBJ2-7; a possible D gene is TRBD1 (6 bases). Germline V gene data show CDR1 as MNHEY and CDR2 as SVGAGI. V shed 4 bases and J shed 6 bases, with 13 bases lying between them. The CDR3 is 13 residues long. CDR3 residues: CASSSYGTPEQYF. In DNA form, the CDR3 reads TGTGCCAGCAGTTCGTACGGGACACCCGAGCAGTACTTC.

The chain combines TRBV6-5 with TRBJ2-5, with 8 nucleotides matching TRBD1. The CDR3 is 15 amino acids. The V gene end was trimmed by 4 bases and the J gene end by 1 base; junction bases not matched to a gene: 5. Germline V lookup: CDR1 MNHEY, CDR2 SVGAGI. The CDR3 nucleotides read TGTGCCAGCAGTTCCGGACAGGGCCTCCAAGAGACCCAGTACTTC. Amino acids: CASSSGQGLQETQYF.

The chain has TRBV28 and TRBJ2-7, with 7 bases that match TRBD1. The CDR3 is made up of 13 amino acids. Germline V gene sequence: CDR1 MDHEN, CDR2 SYDVKM. Unmatched junction bases numbered 8, after V lost 6 bases and J lost 6 bases. CDR3 residues: CASRDRPRGEQYF. CDR3 nucleotides: TGTGCCAGCAGGGACAGGCCCCGAGGCGAGCAGTACTTC. The variable domain in full, with the rest retrieved from reference TRBV28 and TRBJ2-7, is DVKVTQSSRYLVKRTGEKVFLECVQDMDHENMFWYRQDPGLGLRLIYFSYDVKMKEKGDIPEGYSVSREKKERFSLILESASTNQTSMYLCASRDRPRGEQYFGPGTRLTVT.

The chain employs TRBV4-1 and TRBJ2-7; the match to TRBD2 covers 8 bases. CDR1 and CDR2 (germline): MGHRA, YSYEKL. Trimming took 2 bases from V and 6 from J; bases not matched to a gene: 15. The CDR3 is 17 amino acids. Written as DNA, the CDR3 is TGCGCCAGCAGCCAATATTCGAGCGGGACTAGTCTAAGCGAGCAGTACTTC. Encoded protein: CASSQYSSGTSLSEQYF.

The chain employs TRBV18 and TRBJ2-1; D ambiguous. This CDR3 has 15 residues. V lost 2 bases to trimming and J lost 0 bases, with 8 bases between them. Germline loops: CDR1 KGHSH, CDR2 LQKENI. The CDR3: CASSPSMSSYNEQFF. The CDR3 DNA sequence: TGTGCCAGCTCACCATCCATGTCCTCCTACAATGAGCAGTTCTTC.

This sequence joins TRBV6-1 and TRBJ2-5, with D perhaps matching TRBD1 (5 bases). Per the germline V gene, CDR1 is MNHNS and CDR2 is SASEGT. V was clipped by 5 bases and J by 1 base, with 8 bases between them. This CDR3 region has 13 residues. The CDR3 DNA reads TGTGCCAGCAGTCCAAGGGGCCAAGAGACCCAGTACTTC. Protein sequence: CASSPRGQETQYF.

The chain joins TRBV6-5 to TRBJ2-4; possible D gene TRBD1, 5 bases. The V and J ends lost 5 bases and 8 bases respectively, with 16 bases between them. The CDR3 covers 14 residues. Germline V CDR1 and CDR2: MNHEY, SVGAGI. This chain's CDR3 is CASSPFQGSHIQYF. The DNA for the CDR3 is TGTGCCAGCAGTCCCTTCCAGGGAAGCCACATTCAGTACTTC.

The rearrangement links TRBV10-3 to TRBJ1-4; D is perhaps TRBD1 (5 bases). Trimming pared 3 bases from V and 3 bases from J, leaving 8 bases between. Germline values: CDR1 ENHRY, CDR2 SYGVKD. This CDR3 is built from 14 residues. CDR3 nucleotides: TGTGCCATCAGTGAAGGGGCCTCTAATGAAAAACTGTTTTTT. Its protein is CAISEGASNEKLFF.

The chain carries TRBV7-8 and TRBJ2-3; D uncertain. Per germline, CDR1 SGHVS and CDR2 FQNEAQ. This CDR3 comprises 14 residues. Deletions cut 5 bases from V and 6 bases from J, with 15 bases between. In nucleotides, the CDR3 is TGTGCCAGCAGCCCCGGCGGTGGCGCCGATACGCAGTATTTT. This codes for CASSPGGGADTQYF.

CDR3 sequence: CASKQGETYNEQFF. The CDR3 DNA reads as TGTGCCAGCAAGCAGGGGGAGACCTACAATGAGCAGTTCTTC. The V and J genes are TRBV6-1 and TRBJ2-1; 7 positions match TRBD1. CDR1 is MNHNS and CDR2 is SASEGT in the germline V gene. The J segment lost 2 bases and the V segment lost 7 bases, leaving 5 bases of the junction unmatched. The CDR3 is made up of 14 amino acids.

The CDR3 bases are TGTGCCAGCAGCCTCAGCCTGATACAGGGGAATGGGAGCTATGGCTACACCTTC. Amino acids: CASSLSLIQGNGSYGYTF. The J gene is TRBJ1-2, the V gene TRBV11-2, with 7 nucleotides matching TRBD1. V lost 5 bases to trimming and J lost 4 bases; unmatched junction nucleotides: 19. This CDR3 is 18 amino acids long. Germline V gene sequence: CDR1 SGHAT, CDR2 FQNNGV.

This chain links TRBV2 with TRBJ2-1, with D unclear. V was cut by 11 bases and J by 0 bases, with 14 bases left in between. CDR1 and CDR2 from the germline V gene are SNHLY and FYNNEI. The CDR3 sequence is 14 residues long. CDR3 sequence: CAVQTVHSYNEQFF. CDR3 bases: TGTGCCGTACAAACAGTGCACTCCTACAATGAGCAGTTCTTC.

This chain connects TRBV6-5 to TRBJ2-1; TRBD2 matches at 10 bases. V was clipped by 5 bases and J by 4 bases; unmatched bases: 2. The CDR3 sequence is 14 residues long. CDR1 is MNHEY and CDR2 is SVGAGI in the germline V gene. CDR3 sequence reads: CASSLAGAYNEQFF. CDR3 nucleotide sequence: TGTGCCAGCAGTCTAGCGGGAGCTTACAATGAGCAGTTCTTC.

CDR3 coding DNA: TGTGCCAGTAGTATTGGGCAGCTCCTCTACAATGAGCAGTTCTTC. Translating it yields CASSIGQLLYNEQFF. The chain has TRBV19 and TRBJ2-1; D not certain. The CDR3 consists of 15 residues. V dropped 3 bases and J dropped 3 bases, with 12 bases sitting between them. Germline loops: CDR1 LNHDA, CDR2 SQIVND (reference sequence).

The chain couples TRBV28 to TRBJ1-5, with D perhaps matching TRBD1 (5 bases). CDR1 MDHEN and CDR2 SYDVKM come from the germline V gene. Trimming took 4 bases from V and 1 from J, leaving 11 bases between them. The CDR3 loop spans 15 amino acids. As DNA, the CDR3 is TGTGCCAGCAGTTCCGGGACTGGCAGCAATCAGCCCCAGCATTTT. Translated, it gives CASSSGTGSNQPQHF.

This chain connects TRBV7-9 to TRBJ2-3; 9 bases are shared with TRBD2. V shed 6 bases and J 2 bases; nucleotides not matched to a gene: 6. The CDR3 is made up of 15 amino acids. Germline CDR1 and CDR2: SEHNR and FQNEAQ (reference sequence). The CDR3 DNA reads TGTGCCAGCAGGCCGACTAGCGGACCCACAGATACGCAGTATTTT. Its protein product is CASRPTSGPTDTQYF.

As regards this clone: Other DNA sequences within the sample encode an identical CDR3. The chain has TRBV19 and TRBJ1-4; D perhaps matches TRBD1 (5 bases). Trimming removed 7 bases from V and 4 bases from J, with 16 bases in between. Germline V gives CDR1 LNHDA, CDR2 SQIVND (reference sequence). The CDR3 covers 15 residues. The CDR3 sequence is CASTATGGGNEKLFF. CDR3 sequence (DNA): TGTGCCAGTACCGCAACGGGGGGTGGTAATGAAAAACTGTTTTTT.

The chain couples TRBV27 to TRBJ1-5; D not resolved. The V gene's germline CDR1 is MNHEY and CDR2 SMNVEV (reference sequence). V lost 10 bases, J lost 0 bases, and 4 bases lay in between. CDR3 length equals 11 residues. Written as DNA, the CDR3 is TGTGCCACGGGTAGCAATCAGCCCCAGCATTTT. It specifies CATGSNQPQHF.

The chain couples TRBV7-2 to TRBJ2-7, with 11 bases lining up with TRBD2. The ends lost 7 bases at V and 4 bases at J; junction bases unmatched: 3. CDR1 is SGHTA, CDR2 FQGNSA, per germline. The CDR3 has 13 amino acids. CDR3 bases: TGTGCCAGCAAACTAGCGGGAGAATACGAGCAGTACTTC. Translating gives CASKLAGEYEQYF.